One and the same sample provided the 11 T cell receptor beta chains below, sequenced in a study of identical twins. TCRdb reprocessed the 5' RACE reads with MiXCR, giving one entry per CDR3 protein. The sample shows a few hundred thousand distinct CDR3 sequences, about 9% of them seen only once. Source material: naive T cells sorted from blood. The receptors come from a woman aged 50 to 65 in good health.

The rearrangement joins TRBV18 to TRBJ2-6, with D perhaps matching TRBD1 (5 bases). Germline-derived CDR1 and CDR2 are KGHSH and LQKENI. The V end was cut by 0 bases, the J end by 2 bases, with 8 bases between. The CDR3 length is 16 residues. CDR3 DNA sequence: TGTGCCAGCTCACCACCCCAGGGTACTGGGGCCAACGTCCTGACTTTC. Its translation is CASSPPQGTGANVLTF.

In its sample, this clonotype was seen many times. This sequence joins TRBV29-1 and TRBJ2-7; 7 nucleotides align to TRBD1. The CDR3 contains 13 residues. V lost 3 bases and J lost 2; bases outside the gene matches: 4. Germline lookup yields CDR1 SQVTM and CDR2 ANQGSEA. In nucleotides, the CDR3 is TGCAGCGTTGAGGTGGGACAGCCCTACGAGCAGTACTTC. This encodes CSVEVGQPYEQYF.

CDR3 coding DNA: TGCAGTGCTGATAGCGGGAGAACGCACAATGAGCAGTTCTTC. It translates to CSADSGRTHNEQFF. The V gene is TRBV20-1, the J gene TRBJ2-1; the match to TRBD2 covers 9 bases. The trim removed 5 bases at V and 5 bases at J, leaving 7 bases unmatched. Germline V gene lookup returns CDR1 DFQATT and CDR2 SNEGSKA (reference sequence). The CDR3 contains 14 residues.

This clonotype was seen repeatedly, ten times or more. This sequence joins TRBV14 and TRBJ1-2; D is ambiguous. V lost 0 bases to trimming and J lost 8 bases, with 13 bases between them. This CDR3 comprises 14 residues. The germline gives CDR1 SGHDN, CDR2 FVKESK. DNA of the CDR3: TGTGCCAGCAGCCAAGAAGCGGTTATCGGCGGCTACACCTTC. The encoded protein is CASSQEAVIGGYTF.

V and J are TRBV12-3 or TRBV12-4 and TRBJ2-1, with D tentatively TRBD1 (6 bases). Trimming removed 6 bases from V and 7 bases from J, with 13 bases in between. The CDR3 is 13 amino acids. Here the CDR3 DNA reads TGTGCCAGCAGCCAGGACAGCCCTAATGAGCAGTTCTTC. Protein product: CASSQDSPNEQFF.

This clonotype has more than one count but fewer than ten. The chain joins TRBV20-1 to TRBJ2-3; maybe TRBD2 (5 bases). The CDR3 consists of 14 residues. Germline loops: CDR1 DFQATT, CDR2 SNEGSKA (reference sequence). The CDR3 coding sequence is TGCAGCCTACGTTTAGCGAGCCCACCAGATACGCAGTATTTT. It encodes CSLRLASPPDTQYF.

This clonotype was counted only a few times. The chain is built from TRBV27 and TRBJ1-2, with a weak D call TRBD1 (6 bases). Per the germline V gene, CDR1 is MNHEY and CDR2 is SMNVEV (reference sequence). There are 14 residues in the CDR3. Trimming took 3 bases from V and 8 from J, leaving 16 bases between them. The CDR3 sequence: CASSFRQAPGGYTF. The CDR3 region has the DNA TGTGCCAGCAGTTTCCGACAGGCACCAGGGGGCTACACCTTC.

This clonotype was seen a handful of times. The chain combines TRBV20-1 with TRBJ1-1; D is unresolved. The CDR3 extends over 14 amino acids. Germline CDR1 reads DFQATT; CDR2 reads SNEGSKA (reference sequence). Trimming stripped 1 base from V and 3 bases from J, with 12 bases between. The CDR3 DNA sequence: TGCAGTGCTAGAGGCCCGGGTAGGGACACTGAAGCTTTCTTT. This translates into CSARGPGRDTEAFF.

J is TRBJ2-2 and V is TRBV9; TRBD2 matches 11 bases. The CDR3 extends over 19 amino acids. The germline CDR1 and CDR2 sequences are SGDLS and YYNGEE. The J segment lost 1 base and the V segment lost 3 bases, leaving 11 bases of the junction unmatched. Here the CDR3 DNA reads TGTGCCAGCAGCGCCGCCCCTAGCGGGAGGCCCAAGAACACCGGGGAGCTGTTTTTT. This sequence encodes CASSAAPSGRPKNTGELFF.

In its sample, this clonotype was seen a few times. The CDR3 is CSARDVRGSGINNEQFF. In DNA form, the CDR3 reads TGCAGTGCTAGAGATGTTCGCGGTAGCGGGATAAACAATGAGCAGTTCTTC. J is TRBJ2-1 and V is TRBV20-1, with 8 nucleotides matching TRBD2. J lost 5 bases, V lost 0 bases, and 12 bases had no gene match. Germline V gene lookup returns CDR1 DFQATT and CDR2 SNEGSKA (reference sequence). The CDR3 has 17 amino acids.

This clonotype was seen many times. The chain links TRBV4-1 to TRBJ2-7; no reliable D call. The CDR3 is made up of 12 amino acids. V was clipped by 3 bases and J by 3 bases, with 6 bases between them. Germline V gene data show CDR1 as MGHRA and CDR2 as YSYEKL. CDR3 coding DNA: TGCGCCAGCAGCCAGACCAACTACGAGCAGTACTTC. Translation gives CASSQTNYEQYF.